This TCR beta chain was observed in a study of T cells after yellow fever vaccination. Whole-study findings and limits: Weaker overall was a secondary response that nonetheless peaked faster, on day 5 versus 15.

TCRdb re-called the 5' RACE reads through MiXCR, storing one row per CDR3 protein. The sample consists of approximately 330,000 distinct CDR3 sequences, approximately 4% of them appearing once. Trimming pared 0 bases from V and 8 bases from J, leaving 13 bases between. The CDR3 is made up of 15 amino acids. Germline-derived CDR1 and CDR2 are KGHSH and LQKENI. This clonotype was picked up a small number of times. Its specificity is not known. The receptor was isolated from a man aged 18 to 30 who received the YFV17D yellow fever vaccine. The genes are TRBV18 and TRBJ1-4; D is possibly TRBD1 (5 bases). Material: PBMCs, obtained 5 days after the yellow fever booster vaccination. CDR3 coding DNA: TGTGCCAGCTCACCACCGATGGGGGAAGGCGAAAAACTGTTTTTT. Encoded protein: CASSPPMGEGEKLFF.